This TCR beta chain was retrieved from a study of technical replicates of blood from a handful of donors. The assay was immunoSEQ multiplex PCR, and TCRdb's table has in-frame clones only and misses some. This table has about 70,000 clones, roughly 92% appearing once. V was cut by 0 bases and J by 1 base, with 10 bases left in between. Germline loops: CDR1 SGDLS, CDR2 YYNGEE. This CDR3 has 15 residues. This TCR derives from a human donor in good health. Specimen: T cells isolated from PBMCs. This chain uses TRBV9 with TRBJ1-1; tentative D call: TRBD1 (6 bases). In nucleotides, the CDR3 is TGTGCCAGCAGCGTAGAGGACAGAGCGAACACTGAAGCTTTCTTT. Translating it yields CASSVEDRANTEAFF.